The sequence of this T cell receptor (beta chain) was determined in a study of blood T cells in healthy people across ages. Study summary: Template switching caught about one barcoded beta molecule for each two T cells. Notes on the study in general: Across samples, TCR beta diversity tracked strongly with naive T cell percentage.

Through a sample-barcoded 5' primer and a J-beta primer mix, a second PCR was run for roughly 7 to 11 cycles. TCRdb analysed the 5' RACE reads with MiXCR anew, one entry per CDR3 protein. The sample yields about 290,000 distinct CDR3 sequences, roughly 29% seen once. With respect to this clonotype: Its specificity is not known.

The sequence was collected from an older woman in good health. The specimen sequenced was blood.

CDR3 coding DNA: TGTGCCAGCAGCCTCGGACAGGGGGGCACCGAGCAGTACTTC. Translating gives CASSLGQGGTEQYF. J is TRBJ2-7 and V is TRBV7-8; the match to TRBD1 covers 10 bases. Trimming took 5 bases from V and 6 from J; bases not matched to a gene: 7. The CDR3 totals 14 residues. The germline CDR1 and CDR2 sequences are SGHVS and FQNEAQ.